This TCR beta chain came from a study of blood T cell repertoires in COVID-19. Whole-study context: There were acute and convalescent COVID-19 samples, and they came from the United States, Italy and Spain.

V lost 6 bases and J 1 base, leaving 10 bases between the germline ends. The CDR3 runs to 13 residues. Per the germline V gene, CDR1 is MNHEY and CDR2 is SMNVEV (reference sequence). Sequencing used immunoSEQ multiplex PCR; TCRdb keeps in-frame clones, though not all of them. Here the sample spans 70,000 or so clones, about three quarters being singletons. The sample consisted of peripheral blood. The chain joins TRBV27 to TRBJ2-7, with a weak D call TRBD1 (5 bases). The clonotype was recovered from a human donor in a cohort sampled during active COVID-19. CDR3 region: CASSRDGSYEQYF. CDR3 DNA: TGTGCCAGCAGCAGGGATGGGTCCTACGAGCAGTACTTC.